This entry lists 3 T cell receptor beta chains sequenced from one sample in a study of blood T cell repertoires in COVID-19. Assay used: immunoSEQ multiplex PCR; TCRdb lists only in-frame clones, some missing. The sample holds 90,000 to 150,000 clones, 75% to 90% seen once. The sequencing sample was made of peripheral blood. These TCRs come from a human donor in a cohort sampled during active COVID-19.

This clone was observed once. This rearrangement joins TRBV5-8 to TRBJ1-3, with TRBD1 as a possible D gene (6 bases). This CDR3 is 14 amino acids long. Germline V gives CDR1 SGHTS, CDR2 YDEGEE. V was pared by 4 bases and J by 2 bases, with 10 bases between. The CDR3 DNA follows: TGTGCCAGCAGCCCTGGGACAACTGGAAACACCATATATTTT. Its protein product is CASSPGTTGNTIYF.

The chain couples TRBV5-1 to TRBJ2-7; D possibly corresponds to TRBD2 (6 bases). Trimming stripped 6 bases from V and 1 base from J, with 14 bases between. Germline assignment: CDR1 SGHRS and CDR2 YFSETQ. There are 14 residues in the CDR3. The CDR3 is CASTYVGGSYEQYF. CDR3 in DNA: TGCGCCAGCACCTACGTGGGGGGTTCCTACGAGCAGTACTTC.

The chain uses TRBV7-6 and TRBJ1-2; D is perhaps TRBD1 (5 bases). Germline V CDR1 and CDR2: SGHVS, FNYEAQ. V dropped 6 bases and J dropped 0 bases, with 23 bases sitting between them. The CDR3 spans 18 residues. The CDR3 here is CASSKLPTTVDPNYGYTF. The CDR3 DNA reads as TGTGCCAGCAGTAAACTCCCGACGACAGTCGACCCTAACTATGGCTACACCTTC.